Following are 31 T cell receptor beta chains from one sample sequenced in a study of blood T cell repertoires in COVID-19. TCRdb's copy holds only in-frame clones and misses some; the assay was immunoSEQ multiplex PCR. The data show 150,000 to 200,000 clones, 82% seen once. What was sequenced was PBMCs or T cells enriched from blood (not recorded which). The source of these receptors is a man aged 50-60 years who had recovered from COVID-19.

The V and J genes are TRBV29-1 and TRBJ2-1; TRBD2 agrees at 9 bases. Looked up from germline, CDR1 is SQVTM and CDR2 is ANQGSEA. The CDR3 is 13 amino acids. The V segment lost 4 bases and the J segment 7 bases; nucleotides outside the gene matches: 5. The DNA of the CDR3 is TGCAGCGTTGGCGGGAGGGCCTTAAATGAGCAGTTCTTC. It translates to CSVGGRALNEQFF.

About this clone: At one end the junction does not follow the germline gene, possibly because of a read error. The CDR3 protein is CASSSWTSGQETQYF. CDR3 DNA: TGTGCCAGCAGCTCATGGACTAGCGGCCAAGAAACCCAGTACTTC. This chain links TRBV7-2 with TRBJ2-5, with TRBD2 identical over 10 bases. The V gene's germline CDR1 is SGHTA and CDR2 FQGNSA. The CDR3 length is 15 residues.

There are a few counts of this clone. The chain uses TRBV30 and TRBJ2-7; D possibly corresponds to TRBD1 (5 bases). Trimming removed 4 bases from V and 1 base from J, with 11 bases in between. The length of the CDR3 is 13 residues. The germline gives CDR1 GTSNPN, CDR2 SVGIG (reference sequence). CDR3 bases: TGTGCCTGGATTGACAGTGGTTCCTACGAGCAGTACTTC. Its translation is CAWIDSGSYEQYF.

CDR3 amino acids: CASSSSEADTQYF. The CDR3 DNA sequence: TGTGCCAGCAGCTCTAGCGAGGCAGATACGCAGTATTTT. The chain is built from TRBV7-2 and TRBJ2-3; the D gene is possibly TRBD2 (6 bases). Trimming took 4 bases from V and 4 from J, leaving 9 bases between them. Germline V lookup: CDR1 SGHTA, CDR2 FQGNSA. The CDR3 loop spans 13 amino acids.

In this sample, this clone turned up once. This chain uses TRBV28 with TRBJ2-5; 10 nucleotides align to TRBD2. J lost 2 bases, V lost 8 bases, and 11 bases had no gene match. Germline V lookup: CDR1 MDHEN, CDR2 SYDVKM. The CDR3 length is 16 residues. The CDR3 DNA reads as TGTGCCAGCGCTGAAGGGACTAGCGACCTACAAGAGACCCAGTACTTC. It specifies CASAEGTSDLQETQYF.

J is TRBJ2-3 and V is TRBV19; 8 nucleotides agree with TRBD1. The germline CDR1 and CDR2 sequences are LNHDA and SQIVND (reference sequence). CDR3 length: 15 residues. V lost 1 base and J lost 3; bases outside the gene matches: 3. The CDR3 sequence is CASSIGQGATDTQYF. In DNA, the CDR3 is TGTGCCAGTAGTATAGGGCAGGGGGCAACAGATACGCAGTATTTT.

The gene calls are TRBV12-3 or TRBV12-4 and TRBJ1-3, with TRBD1 identical over 7 bases. The V gene end was trimmed by 5 bases and the J gene end by 4 bases; junction bases not matched to a gene: 2. There are 13 residues in the CDR3. The CDR3: CASSTTGGNTIYF. The CDR3 DNA reads as TGTGCCAGCAGTACGACAGGGGGAAACACCATATATTTT.

The V and J genes are TRBV20-1 and TRBJ2-7; tentatively, D is TRBD1 (6 bases). Germline assignment: CDR1 DFQATT and CDR2 SNEGSKA (reference sequence). CDR3 length: 14 amino acids. V lost 3 bases, J lost 5 bases, and 17 bases lay in between. As DNA, the CDR3 is TGCAGTGCTAGTTTAACAGGGCTGTATCACGAGCAGTACTTC. Translated, it gives CSASLTGLYHEQYF.

This chain links TRBV11-2 with TRBJ1-2; D gene unclear. V was shortened by 0 bases and J by 8 bases, with 7 bases between the two germline ends. The CDR3 covers 12 residues. CDR1 is SGHAT and CDR2 is FQNNGV in the germline V gene. The CDR3 here is CASSLEFFGYTF. CDR3 sequence (DNA): TGTGCCAGCAGCTTAGAGTTCTTCGGCTACACCTTC.

The gene calls are TRBV5-4 and TRBJ2-5; perhaps TRBD1 as D (7 bases). The V end lost 0 bases, the J end lost 4 bases, and 10 bases lay between the germline ends. The CDR3 spans 14 residues. Germline lookup yields CDR1 SGHNT and CDR2 YYREEE (reference sequence). In nucleotides, the CDR3 is TGTGCCAGCAGCTTGGGTCAGGGGGGAGAGACCCAGTACTTC. This codes for CASSLGQGGETQYF.

The rearrangement joins TRBV28 to TRBJ1-2, with TRBD1 as a possible D gene (5 bases). This CDR3 comprises 14 residues. Germline loops: CDR1 MDHEN, CDR2 SYDVKM. V was shortened by 7 bases and J by 4 bases, with 16 bases between the two germline ends. As DNA, the CDR3 is TGTGCCAGCACCCAGACAGCTTCCTTCTATGGCTACACCTTC. Amino acids: CASTQTASFYGYTF.

V usage is TRBV5-6 and J usage is TRBJ2-7; the D gene is possibly TRBD2 (5 bases). The CDR3 totals 14 residues. The V gene's germline CDR1 is SGHDT and CDR2 YYEEEE. V gave up 0 bases and J gave up 5 bases, with 12 bases separating them. CDR3 sequence: CASSLVISVHEQYF. CDR3 bases: TGTGCCAGCAGCTTGGTTATTAGCGTCCACGAGCAGTACTTC.

The chain carries TRBV4-1 and TRBJ2-1; 12 nucleotides align to TRBD2. Germline V CDR1 and CDR2: MGHRA, YSYEKL. After removal of 0 bases from V and 4 bases from J, the junction contained 10 bases not matched to a gene. The CDR3 covers 19 residues. Here the CDR3 DNA reads TGCGCCAGCAGCCAAGAGGGATGGGCTAGCGGGAGGGGTTACAATGAGCAGTTCTTC. As protein: CASSQEGWASGRGYNEQFF.

V is TRBV15 and J is TRBJ2-1, with a tentative D call TRBD2 (5 bases). Germline lookup yields CDR1 LNHNV and CDR2 YYDKDF (reference sequence). This CDR3 region has 16 residues. V was shortened by 0 bases and J by 1 base, with 10 bases between the two germline ends. The CDR3 region has the DNA TGTGCCACCAGCAGAGATTTGGCGGGTTCCTACAATGAGCAGTTCTTC. Its protein is CATSRDLAGSYNEQFF.

This sequence joins TRBV5-1 and TRBJ2-2, with D possibly being TRBD1 (6 bases). Trimming left V 4 bases short and J 0 bases short, with 10 bases between. The CDR3 loop spans 15 amino acids. Germline CDR1 and CDR2: SGHRS and YFSETQ. The CDR3 is CASSRTDANTGELFF. The DNA for the CDR3 is TGCGCCAGCAGCCGGACAGACGCGAACACCGGGGAGCTGTTTTTT.

V usage is TRBV11-3 and J usage is TRBJ1-1, with D hard to call. V was shortened by 3 bases and J by 4 bases, with 9 bases between the two germline ends. The CDR3 spans 13 residues. Germline-derived CDR1 and CDR2 are SGHNT and YENEEA. The CDR3 bases are TGTGCCAGCAGCTTGGGCCTCAGCACTGAAGCTTTCTTT. As protein: CASSLGLSTEAFF.

This clone was detected a few times. This rearrangement joins TRBV6-5 to TRBJ1-1, with TRBD1 matching over 10 bases. The CDR3 is 15 residues long. J was trimmed by 11 bases and V by 0 bases; bases with no gene match: 9. CDR1 and CDR2 (germline): MNHEY, SVGAGI. The CDR3 DNA reads TGTGCCAGCAGTTACTCTGCGACAGGGGGCGCAGAGGCTTTCTTT. Amino acids: CASSYSATGGAEAFF.

The V gene is TRBV20-1, the J gene TRBJ1-5; unclear D gene. Trimming removed 3 bases from V and 2 bases from J, with 14 bases in between. CDR1 is DFQATT and CDR2 is SNEGSKA in the germline V gene (reference sequence). The CDR3 contains 15 residues. Written as DNA, the CDR3 is TGCAGTGCTAGTGGGCTAGGGAGAGGCAATCAGCCCCAGCATTTT. This codes for CSASGLGRGNQPQHF.

The chain has TRBV6-4 and TRBJ2-6; 8 bases agree with TRBD1. Germline V lookup: CDR1 MRHNA, CDR2 SNTAGT. CDR3 size: 19 residues. With V trimmed by 4 bases and J by 0 bases, 11 bases remained unmatched. The CDR3, as DNA: TGTGCCAGCAGTGCCACAGGACAGGGTCTTCGCTCTGGGGCCAACGTCCTGACTTTC. Amino acids: CASSATGQGLRSGANVLTF.

V usage is TRBV6-5 and J usage is TRBJ2-2; no clear D gene. Deletions cut 6 bases from V and 1 base from J, with 9 bases between. CDR1 is MNHEY and CDR2 is SVGAGI in the germline V gene. This CDR3 is 14 amino acids long. The CDR3 protein is CASRGTQNTGELFF. The CDR3 bases are TGTGCCAGCAGGGGCACTCAGAACACCGGGGAGCTGTTTTTT.

The chain is built from TRBV12-3 or TRBV12-4 and TRBJ2-7, with D possibly TRBD1 on 5 matching bases. The CDR3 is made up of 12 amino acids. V lost 6 bases and J 5 bases, leaving 11 bases between the germline ends. CDR3 in amino acids: CASRWGQDEQYF. CDR3 coding DNA: TGTGCCAGCAGATGGGGCCAGGACGAGCAGTACTTC.

This clone was seen once. The chain has TRBV19 and TRBJ2-2; a possible D gene is TRBD1 (6 bases). Germline lookup yields CDR1 LNHDA and CDR2 SQIVND (reference sequence). The CDR3 is made up of 17 amino acids. V was pared by 7 bases and J by 5 bases, with 23 bases between. For the CDR3, the DNA is TGTGCCAGTAATTCGGTCGGGGACACTAGGAGGACCGGGGAGCTGTTTTTT. The encoded protein is CASNSVGDTRRTGELFF.

The V gene is TRBV28, the J gene TRBJ1-5; D might be TRBD1 (6 bases). The germline CDR1 and CDR2 sequences are MDHEN and SYDVKM. The V end was cut by 6 bases, the J end by 7 bases, with 13 bases between. This CDR3 has 13 amino acids. The CDR3 nucleotides read TGTGCCAGCAGCAACGACAGGACGCAGCCCCAGCATTTT. Protein sequence: CASSNDRTQPQHF.

The rearrangement joins TRBV27 to TRBJ2-7; 9 bases are shared with TRBD1. Germline loops: CDR1 MNHEY, CDR2 SMNVEV (reference sequence). This CDR3 is built from 14 residues. The junction had 4 bases not matched to a gene; V was cut back by 6 bases and J by 1 base. CDR3 sequence: CASRWGQGSYEQYF. CDR3 DNA: TGTGCCAGCAGATGGGGACAGGGTTCCTACGAGCAGTACTTC.

This clone came up a few times. The V call is TRBV21-1, the J call TRBJ2-1; the D call of TRBD2 is as the table states it, not checked on the DNA. TRBV21-1 is flagged as a pseudogene. This CDR3 is 19 amino acids long. For the CDR3, the DNA is TGTGCCAGCAGCAAAGCTACTAGCGGGGGGGACATCTCCTACAATGAGCAGTTCTTC. It is translated as CASSKATSGGDISYNEQFF.

The chain has TRBV30 and TRBJ1-5; weak D call: TRBD1 (5 bases). Germline CDR1 is GTSNPN and CDR2 is SVGIG (reference sequence). Trimming removed 0 bases at V and 3 bases at J, with 9 bases between. The CDR3 extends over 14 amino acids. CDR3 region: CAWSVPGPNQPQHF. In nucleotides, the CDR3 is TGTGCCTGGAGTGTACCAGGGCCCAATCAGCCCCAGCATTTT.

The V call is TRBV9, the J call TRBJ2-1; 11 bases are shared with TRBD2. In germline, CDR1 is SGDLS, CDR2 YYNGEE. The CDR3 is 20 amino acids. With V trimmed by 4 bases and J by 4 bases, 19 bases remained unmatched. CDR3 in amino acids: CASSPRGLAGGRGGYNEQFF. CDR3 sequence (DNA): TGTGCCAGCAGCCCCCGCGGGCTAGCGGGAGGCCGTGGGGGGTACAATGAGCAGTTCTTC.

The rearrangement joins TRBV6-5 to TRBJ2-5, with 7 bases matching TRBD2. The germline CDR1 and CDR2 sequences are MNHEY and SVGAGI. The trim removed 6 bases at V and 4 bases at J, leaving 11 bases unmatched. This CDR3 region has 15 residues. Here the CDR3 reads CASSGPGGGSETQYF. The CDR3 DNA sequence: TGTGCCAGCAGCGGACCCGGGGGAGGGTCAGAGACCCAGTACTTC.

The chain joins TRBV29-1 to TRBJ2-5, with D perhaps matching TRBD2 (6 bases). This CDR3 is built from 14 residues. V gave up 6 bases and J gave up 3 bases, with 17 bases separating them. CDR1 is SQVTM, CDR2 ANQGSEA, per germline. CDR3 amino acids: CSVVRGPQKETQYF. CDR3 nucleotide sequence: TGCAGCGTCGTGCGGGGACCACAGAAAGAGACCCAGTACTTC.

The chain uses TRBV7-2 and TRBJ1-2; D remains unclear. CDR1 SGHTA and CDR2 FQGNSA come from the germline V gene. The germline V and J ends were trimmed by 5 bases and 7 bases, with 17 bases remaining between them. This CDR3 has 14 residues. The CDR3 is CASSAKARAGGYTF. The CDR3 nucleotides are TGTGCCAGCAGCGCGAAGGCCCGGGCGGGTGGCTACACCTTC.

The chain has TRBV6-5 and TRBJ1-6; tentatively, D is TRBD1 (6 bases). The V gene's germline CDR1 is MNHEY and CDR2 SVGAGI. Trimming cost V 7 bases and J 7 bases, with 11 bases left between them. The CDR3 contains 13 residues. CDR3 in amino acids: CASTETGNSPLHF. Here the CDR3 DNA reads TGTGCCAGCACGGAGACAGGCAATTCACCCCTCCACTTT.